The 5 T cell receptor beta chains below were found in one sample sequenced in a study of T cell clonality in common variable immunodeficiency (dated by TCRdb to 2015 to 2017). Library preparation was by the immunoSEQ multiplex PCR assay. The table comes from immuneACCESS by way of TCRdb, which keeps in-frame sequences with V and J called. Part of the clones is missing from these tables; in studies checked, under half for an unresolved V gene and the rest for unknown reasons. For this sample the table reports tens of thousands of clones, with no clone seen just once. 1.7% of the sample goes to the ten largest clones. Sequencing input: peripheral blood mononuclear cells. The receptors shown here come from a person aged 18 to 75 in good health.

This clone was observed at least ten times. The sequence runs out 3 residues before the end of the CDR3; the remainder is reconstructed from the germline J gene. This rearrangement joins TRBV4-1 to TRBJ1-2, with TRBD1 matching over 10 bases. The germline CDR1 and CDR2 sequences are MGHRA and YSYEKL. Trimming at V came to 5 bases and at J to 4 bases, leaving 13 bases not matched to a gene. There are 17 residues in the CDR3. CDR3 DNA, as far as it was read: TGCGCCAGCAGCGATGAAGAGACCGGGACAGGGGCCTATGGC. It yields the protein CASSDEETGTGAYG. The entire CDR3 is CASSDEETGTGAYGYTF.

This clone was counted at least ten times. From the germline J gene comes the end of the CDR3, since the read stops 3 residues before it. V is TRBV28 and J is TRBJ1-6, with D maybe TRBD1 (5 bases). CDR1 and CDR2 (germline): MDHEN, SYDVKM. V dropped 5 bases and J dropped 6 bases, with 5 bases sitting between them. CDR3 length: 12 residues. The CDR3 region is CASSDSNSPLHF. The sequenced CDR3 bases are TGTGCCAGCAGTGACAGTAATTCACCC.

This clone was counted many times. The CDR3 end lies 3 residues beyond the end of the read and is filled in from the germline J gene. The V and J genes are TRBV20-1 and TRBJ1-1, with no clear D. Germline-derived CDR1 and CDR2 are DFQATT and SNEGSKA (reference sequence). This CDR3 comprises 14 residues. Trimming took off 3 bases at V and 0 bases at J, with 11 bases between the two ends. CDR3 region: CSASEVGLNTEAFF. The CDR3 bases that were read are TGCAGTGCTAGTGAGGTGGGCCTGAACACTGAA.

This clone was seen more than once but under ten times. Read data end 3 residues before the CDR3 end; the end is taken from the germline J gene. Additional DNA sequences in this sample encode the identical CDR3. The chain employs TRBV7-9 and TRBJ1-5; D not certain. The V gene lost 5 bases and the J gene lost 6 bases, with 14 bases spanning the gap. Germline-derived CDR1 and CDR2 are SEHNR and FQNEAQ (reference sequence). The CDR3 loop spans 14 amino acids. CDR3 loop: CASSPGEGGQPQHF. CDR3 bases read: TGTGCCAGCAGCCCCGGGGAGGGAGGTCAGCCC.

This clone was seen many times. The CDR3 end is not reached by the read, which stops 3 residues before it; the germline J gene fills it in. V usage is TRBV19 and J usage is TRBJ1-1; 11 bases align to TRBD1. Trimming at V came to 7 bases and at J to 0 bases, leaving 7 bases not matched to a gene. This CDR3 spans 16 amino acids. Per the germline V gene, CDR1 is LNHDA and CDR2 is SQIVND (reference sequence). CDR3 amino acids: CASTPGQGGVNTEAFF. Partial CDR3 DNA: TGTGCCAGTACCCCGGGACAGGGGGGAGTGAACACTGAA.